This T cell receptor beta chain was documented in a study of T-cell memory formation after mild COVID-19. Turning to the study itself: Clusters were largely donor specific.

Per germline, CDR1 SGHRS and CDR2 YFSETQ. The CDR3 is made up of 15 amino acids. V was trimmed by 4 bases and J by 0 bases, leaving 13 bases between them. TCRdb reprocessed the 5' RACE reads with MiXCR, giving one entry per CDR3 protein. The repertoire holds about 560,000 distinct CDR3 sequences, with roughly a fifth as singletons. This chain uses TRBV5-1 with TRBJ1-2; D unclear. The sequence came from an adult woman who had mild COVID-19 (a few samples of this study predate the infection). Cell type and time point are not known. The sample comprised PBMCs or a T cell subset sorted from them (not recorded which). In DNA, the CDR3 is TGCGCCAGCAGCAGAGACGTGGGAGCTAACTATGGCTACACCTTC. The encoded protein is CASSRDVGANYGYTF.